This entry features one TCR beta chain sequence. This sample was included in a study of blood T cell repertoires in COVID-19. Study in general: COVID-19 samples collected from the United States, Italy and Spain covered acute and convalescent phases. In each case, the material was cDNA or gDNA derived from T cells, B-cell-depleted T cells, or PBMCs.

In the source study's methods: The authors estimated nucleated cell counts from reference gene primer amplification. Produced via immunoSEQ multiplex PCR; TCRdb's table is partial and in-frame only. The DNA gave D and trimming, while V, J and clone size come from that table. The sample carries roughly 72,000 clones, 88% recorded once. V dropped 7 bases and J dropped 7 bases, with 19 bases sitting between them. CDR3 size: 14 residues. From germline, CDR1 is SNHLY and CDR2 FYNNEI. The TCR originated in a human donor in a cohort sampled during active COVID-19. Sequencing input: peripheral blood. J is TRBJ1-2 and V is TRBV2; D is perhaps TRBD1 (5 bases). The CDR3 DNA reads as TGTGCCAGCACCATAGGGGAGGGTTCAGGTGGCTACACCTTC. It translates to CASTIGEGSGGYTF.